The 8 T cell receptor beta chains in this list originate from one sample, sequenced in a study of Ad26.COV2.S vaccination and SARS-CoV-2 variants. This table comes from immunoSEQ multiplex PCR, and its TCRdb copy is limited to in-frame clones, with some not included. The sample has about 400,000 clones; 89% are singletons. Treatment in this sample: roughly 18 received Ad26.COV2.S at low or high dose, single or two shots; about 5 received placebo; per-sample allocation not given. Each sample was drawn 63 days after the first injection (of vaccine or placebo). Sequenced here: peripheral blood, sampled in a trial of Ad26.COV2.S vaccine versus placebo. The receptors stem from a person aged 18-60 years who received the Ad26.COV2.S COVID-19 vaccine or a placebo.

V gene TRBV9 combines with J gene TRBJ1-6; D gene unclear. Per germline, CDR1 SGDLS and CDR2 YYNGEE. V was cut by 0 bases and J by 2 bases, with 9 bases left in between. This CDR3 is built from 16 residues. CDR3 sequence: CASSVDNSPYNSPLHF. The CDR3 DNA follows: TGTGCCAGCAGCGTAGATAACAGTCCCTATAATTCACCCCTCCACTTT.

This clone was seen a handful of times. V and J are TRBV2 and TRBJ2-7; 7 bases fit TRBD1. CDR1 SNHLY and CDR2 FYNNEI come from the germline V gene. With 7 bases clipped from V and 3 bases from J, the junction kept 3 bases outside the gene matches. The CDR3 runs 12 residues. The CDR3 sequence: CASNAGGYEQYF. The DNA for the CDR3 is TGTGCCAGCAATGCAGGGGGCTACGAGCAGTACTTC.

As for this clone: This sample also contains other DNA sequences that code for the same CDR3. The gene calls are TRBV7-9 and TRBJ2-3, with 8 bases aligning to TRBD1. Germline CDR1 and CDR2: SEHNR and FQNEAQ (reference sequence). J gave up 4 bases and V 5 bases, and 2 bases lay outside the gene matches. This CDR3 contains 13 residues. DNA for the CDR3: TGTGCCAGCAGCCCCAGGGGGCCAGATACGCAGTATTTT. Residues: CASSPRGPDTQYF.

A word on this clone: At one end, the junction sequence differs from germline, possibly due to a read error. Here the CDR3 reads CASSLAQGAPRLF. Here the CDR3 DNA reads TGTGCCAGCAGCTTAGCGCAGGGGGCCCCTAGGCTCTTC. J is TRBJ2-1 and V is TRBV11-1; 8 bases agree with TRBD1. Per the germline V gene, CDR1 is SGHAT and CDR2 is FQDESV (reference sequence). The CDR3 consists of 13 residues. The variable domain in full, with the rest retrieved from reference TRBV11-1 and TRBJ2-1, is EAEVAQSPRYKITEKSQAVAFWCDPISGHATLYWYRQILGQGPELLVQFQDESVVDDSQLPKDRFSAERLKGVDSTLKIQPAELGDSAMYLCASSLAQGAPRLFGPGTRLTVL.

The CDR3 spells CAISEIERGDNEQFF. CDR3 DNA: TGTGCCATCAGTGAGATCGAGAGAGGTGACAATGAGCAGTTCTTC. V is TRBV10-3 and J is TRBJ2-1, with unresolved D. The CDR3 sequence is 15 residues long. Deletions cut 2 bases from V and 5 bases from J, with 13 bases between. The germline V gene encodes CDR1 ENHRY and CDR2 SYGVKD.

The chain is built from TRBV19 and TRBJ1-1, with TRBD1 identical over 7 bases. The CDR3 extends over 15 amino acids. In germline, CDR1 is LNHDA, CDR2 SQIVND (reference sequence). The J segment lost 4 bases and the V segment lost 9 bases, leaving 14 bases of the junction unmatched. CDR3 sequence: CASVDRAGVSTEAFF. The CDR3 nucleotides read TGTGCCAGCGTTGACAGGGCGGGAGTGAGCACTGAAGCTTTCTTT.

CDR3 in DNA: TGTGCCAGCAGCAGTACAGGGTTCGGTGAAAAACTGTTTTTT. Translating gives CASSSTGFGEKLFF. The chain uses TRBV5-4 and TRBJ1-4, with a tentative D call TRBD1 (6 bases). The CDR3 is made up of 14 amino acids. Trimming took off 4 bases at V and 7 bases at J, with 14 bases between the two ends. CDR1 is SGHNT, CDR2 YYREEE, per germline (reference sequence).

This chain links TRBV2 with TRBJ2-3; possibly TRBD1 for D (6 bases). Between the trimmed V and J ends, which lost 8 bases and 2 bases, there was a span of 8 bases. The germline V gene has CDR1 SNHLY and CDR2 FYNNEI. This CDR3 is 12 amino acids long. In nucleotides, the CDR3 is TGTGCCAGCGGGACACACACAGATACGCAGTATTTT. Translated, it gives CASGTHTDTQYF.